Listed below are T cell receptor beta chains from one sample, sequenced in a study of T cell repertoires in cytomegalovirus infection. TCRdb re-called the reads with MiXCR, one entry per CDR3 protein. This repertoire shows roughly 920,000 distinct CDR3 sequences, around 30% found once; its top ten account for about an eighth. No antigen is known for these receptors. The sample consisted of cultured CD8+ T cells from PBMCs, taken from culture after CMV antigen stimulation. The source of these receptors is a human donor in good health (CMV status not recorded). Some clones in this sample may be carry-over from other donors' samples. The CDR3 runs from the conserved cysteine through the conserved F or W. Fields, in order: clone size, V gene, D gene, J gene, CDR3 DNA, CDR3 protein. A D gene is named only where the DNA matches it firmly. A clone size is listed for some rows: how often the clone was seen (once, few, many), or a class if it is expanded.

-,TRBV5-4,-,TRBJ1-1,TGTGCCAGCAGCTCATATTCCGGGACTCCCATGAACACTGAAGCTTTCTTT,CASSSYSGTPMNTEAFF
few,TRBV11-2,-,TRBJ2-4,TGTGCCAGCAGCCTGAGATCTATGGGGAAGAATCGAAACATTCAGTACTTC,CASSLRSMGKNRNIQYF
many,TRBV6-6,TRBD2,TRBJ2-5,TGTGCCAGCACCCGACTAGCGGGGCTTCAAGAGACCCAGTACTTC,CASTRLAGLQETQYF
-,TRBV7-8,-,TRBJ1-3,TGTGCCAGCAGCTATGAAGGGTATTTAGTATCTGGAAACACCATATATTTT,CASSYEGYLVSGNTIYF
-,TRBV27,-,TRBJ1-5,TGTGCCAGCAGTTTAACTGGGCAGGGCCGACAGCCCCAGCATTTT,CASSLTGQGRQPQHF
few,TRBV4-3,-,TRBJ2-3,TGCGCCAGCAGCCACGTACCGGGCGCGCAGGTAGCAGATACGCAGTATTTT,CASSHVPGAQVADTQYF
few,TRBV19,TRBD2,TRBJ2-3,TGTGCCAGTAGTATAAAGCGGGAGTTCACAGATACGCAGTATTTT,CASSIKREFTDTQYF
-,TRBV19,-,TRBJ2-2,TGTGCCAGTGGGTTCCCAGTGGACACCGGGGAGCTGTTTTTT,CASGFPVDTGELFF
-,TRBV27,-,TRBJ1-2,TGTGCCAGCAGTGGGGCGTACTATGGCTTCACCTTC,CASSGAYYGFTF
-,TRBV29-1,TRBD2,TRBJ2-1,TGCAGCGTTGAAGATCCGACTAGCGGGGGGGACGATGAGCAGTTCTTC,CSVEDPTSGGDDEQFF
-,TRBV6-4,-,TRBJ1-1,TGTGCCAGCAGCGGGTCCGAGAACACTGAAGCTTTCTTT,CASSGSENTEAFF
few,TRBV6-1,-,TRBJ1-2,TGTGCCAGCAGGGGAGAGGGGGTGCATCTCTATGGCTACACCTTC,CASRGEGVHLYGYTF
many,TRBV7-6,TRBD1,TRBJ2-1,TGTGCCAGCAGCTTGGCGACAGGGGAAAATGAGCAGTTCTTC,CASSLATGENEQFF
many,TRBV7-2,TRBD2,TRBJ2-2,TGTGCCAGCAGCCGACGGAGCGGGGGGGGAGCCGGGGAGCTGTTTTTT,CASSRRSGGGAGELFF
-,TRBV7-9,TRBD1,TRBJ2-1,TGTGCCAGCAGCTCGAACAGGGGCTACAATGAGCAGTTCTTC,CASSSNRGYNEQFF
-,TRBV4-1,-,TRBJ2-1,TGCGCCAGCAGCCCGACAGGACGAGAGCAGTTCTTC,CASSPTGREQFF
-,TRBV6-8,TRBD1,TRBJ2-7,TGTGCCAGCAGCCAGGCGACAGGGGTCGACGGGCAGTACTTC,CASSQATGVDGQYF
-,TRBV27,-,TRBJ2-5,TGTGCCAGCAGTACAGGGCACCAAGAGACCCAGTACTTC,CASSTGHQETQYF
-,TRBV6-6,TRBD2,TRBJ2-3,TGTGCCAGCAGTTACAGGGGGCTAGCGGGGGATCGCACAGATACGCAGTATTTT,CASSYRGLAGDRTDTQYF
-,TRBV19,-,TRBJ1-5,TGTGCCAGTAGTATGTCGGTAGGCAATCAGCCCCAGCATTTT,CASSMSVGNQPQHF
-,TRBV6-8,TRBD1,TRBJ1-1,TGTGCCAGCAGTGCCGAACAGGGGAGCACTGAAGCTTTCTTT,CASSAEQGSTEAFF
few,TRBV6-4,TRBD1,TRBJ1-5,TGTGCCGGGACAGGGCGGGACAATCAGCCCCAGCATTTT,CAGTGRDNQPQHF
few,TRBV24-1,-,TRBJ2-5,TGTGCCACCTCCCAGGAAGCGCGTGAGACCCAGTACTTC,CATSQEARETQYF
-,TRBV19,-,TRBJ1-5,TGTGCCAGTAGTCCCCGAGCCCTTCAGCCCCAGCATTTT,CASSPRALQPQHF